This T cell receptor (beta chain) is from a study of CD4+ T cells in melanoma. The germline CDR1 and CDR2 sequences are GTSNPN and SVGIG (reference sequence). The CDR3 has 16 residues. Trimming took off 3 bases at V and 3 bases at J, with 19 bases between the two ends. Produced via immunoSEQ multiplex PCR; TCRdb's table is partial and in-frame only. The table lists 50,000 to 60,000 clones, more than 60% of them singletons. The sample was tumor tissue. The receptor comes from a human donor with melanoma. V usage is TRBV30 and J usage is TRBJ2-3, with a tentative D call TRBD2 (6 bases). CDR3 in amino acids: CAWSSLRGTGTDTQYF. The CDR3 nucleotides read TGTGCCTGGAGCTCTCTCCGGGGGACGGGGACAGATACGCAGTATTTT.